This T cell receptor beta chain emerged from a study of T cells in Graves' hyperthyroidism and ophthalmopathy. Whole-study findings and limits: Also found in blood were most expanded thyroid clonotypes above 0.001.

Ten or more counts support this clonotype. The target antigen is unknown. TCR beta CDR3 regions were amplified from RNA. The HTBI primer set served for first-round RT-PCR of the TCR CDR3. TCRdb independently ran MiXCR on the multiplex PCR reads; one entry per CDR3 protein. The sample holds under 450,000 distinct CDR3 sequences, around a sixth seen once. Over 18 months, lack of ophthalmopathy progression marked Graves' hyperthyroidism as stable. The CDR3 has 14 residues. V was clipped by 2 bases and J by 6 bases; unmatched bases: 3. Germline V CDR1 and CDR2: DFQATT, SNEGSKA (reference sequence). The source of this sequence is a woman aged 18-29 years with Graves' hyperthyroidism. The chain recombines TRBV20-1 with TRBJ2-7; 14 bases are a match to TRBD2. Sequences were obtained from blood. The CDR3 sequence: CSARPGLAGGEQYF. The CDR3 DNA is TGCAGTGCTAGACCTGGACTAGCGGGAGGCGAGCAGTACTTC.